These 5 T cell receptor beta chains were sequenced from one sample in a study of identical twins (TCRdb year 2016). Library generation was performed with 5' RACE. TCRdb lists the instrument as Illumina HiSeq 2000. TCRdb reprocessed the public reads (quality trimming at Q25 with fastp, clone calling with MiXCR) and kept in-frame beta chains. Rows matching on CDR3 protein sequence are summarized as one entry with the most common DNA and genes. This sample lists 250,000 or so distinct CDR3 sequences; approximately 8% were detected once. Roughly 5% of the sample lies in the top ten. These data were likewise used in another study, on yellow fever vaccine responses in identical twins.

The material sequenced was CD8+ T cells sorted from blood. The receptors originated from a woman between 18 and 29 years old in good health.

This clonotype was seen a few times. The chain's CDR3 is CASSQAALGTEAFF. In DNA, the CDR3 is TGTGCCAGCAGCCAAGCCGCCCTGGGGACTGAAGCTTTCTTT. V usage is TRBV3-1 and J usage is TRBJ1-1; no firm D call. The V gene's germline CDR1 is LGHDT and CDR2 YNNKEL (reference sequence). V dropped 1 base and J dropped 5 bases, with 11 bases sitting between them. The CDR3 runs to 14 residues.

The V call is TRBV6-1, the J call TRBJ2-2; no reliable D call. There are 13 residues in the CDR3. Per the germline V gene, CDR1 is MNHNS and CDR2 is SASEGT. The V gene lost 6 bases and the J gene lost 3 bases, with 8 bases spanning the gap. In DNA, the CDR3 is TGTGCCAGCAGGGGTGAATACACCGGGGAGCTGTTTTTT. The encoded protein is CASRGEYTGELFF.

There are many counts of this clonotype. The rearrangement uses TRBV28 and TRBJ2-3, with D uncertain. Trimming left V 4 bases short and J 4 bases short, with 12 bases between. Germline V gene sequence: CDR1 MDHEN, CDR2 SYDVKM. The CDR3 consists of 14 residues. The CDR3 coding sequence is TGTGCCAGCAGTTGGGCAGACCGGGCAGATACGCAGTATTTT. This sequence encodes CASSWADRADTQYF. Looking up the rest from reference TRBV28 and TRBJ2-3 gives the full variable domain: DVKVTQSSRYLVKRTGEKVFLECVQDMDHENMFWYRQDPGLGLRLIYFSYDVKMKEKGDIPEGYSVSREKKERFSLILESASTNQTSMYLCASSWADRADTQYFGPGTRLTVL.

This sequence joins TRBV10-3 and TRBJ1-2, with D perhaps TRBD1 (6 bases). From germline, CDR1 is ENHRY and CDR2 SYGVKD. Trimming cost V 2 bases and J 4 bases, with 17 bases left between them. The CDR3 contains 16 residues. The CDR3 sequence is CAISETPGAITYGYTF. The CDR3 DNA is TGTGCCATCAGTGAGACGCCGGGGGCGATAACCTATGGCTACACCTTC.

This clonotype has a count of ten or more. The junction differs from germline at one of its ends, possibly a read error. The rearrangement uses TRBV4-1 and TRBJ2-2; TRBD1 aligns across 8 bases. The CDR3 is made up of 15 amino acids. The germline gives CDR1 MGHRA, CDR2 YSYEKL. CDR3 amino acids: CASRQGQGNTGELFF. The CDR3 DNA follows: TGCGCCAGCAGGCAAGGACAGGGTAACACCGGGGAGCTGTTTTTT.